This is a list of T cell receptor beta chains from one sample in a study of patients and donors after allogeneic stem cell transplantation. TCRdb itself ran the RT-PCR reads through MiXCR, one entry per CDR3 protein. The sample comprises 90,000 to 130,000 distinct CDR3 sequences, about a third of which are singletons, and around 25% rests with the top ten. Input material: blood, either unsorted or a sorted T cell fraction (not recorded which). The receptors come from a human donor who was either an allogeneic HSCT recipient or a stem cell or donor lymphocyte infusion donor (not recorded which). It is not recorded whose cells these are; they may come from a transplant donor. Both conserved end residues are part of each CDR3. D genes are given only for firm matches. Part of the rows lack a size; the others show once, few, many or a class for expanded clones.

v_call: TRBV6-2/TRBV6-3; clone_size: once; j_call: TRBJ1-5; d_call: NA; cdr3_nt: TGTGCCAGCAGTTACGAGGCGTCGAGAGGACGCTCGAGCAATCAGCCCCAGCATTTT; cdr3_aa: CASSYEASRGRSSNQPQHF
v_call: TRBV6-2/TRBV6-3; clone_size: few; j_call: TRBJ1-2; d_call: NA; cdr3_nt: TGTGCCAGCAGGATTCAGGGCCTAGGTGGCTACACCTTC; cdr3_aa: CASRIQGLGGYTF
v_call: TRBV7-3; clone_size: few; j_call: TRBJ2-7; d_call: TRBD1; cdr3_nt: TGTGCCAGCAGGATTTCCGGGACAGGGGGCGTCGAGCAGTACTTC; cdr3_aa: CASRISGTGGVEQYF
v_call: TRBV28; clone_size: NA; j_call: TRBJ2-7; d_call: NA; cdr3_nt: TGTGCCAGCTCTGGAAGCTTCTACGAGCAGTACTTC; cdr3_aa: CASSGSFYEQYF
v_call: TRBV24-1; clone_size: NA; j_call: TRBJ2-5; d_call: NA; cdr3_nt: TGTGCCACCAGTGACGTCAGCGACCAAGAGACCCAGTACTTC; cdr3_aa: CATSDVSDQETQYF
v_call: TRBV18; clone_size: NA; j_call: TRBJ1-2; d_call: NA; cdr3_nt: TGTGCCAGCTCACCGAGCGAAAACTATGGCTACACCTTC; cdr3_aa: CASSPSENYGYTF
v_call: TRBV12-3/TRBV12-4; clone_size: few; j_call: TRBJ1-5; d_call: TRBD1; cdr3_nt: TGTGCCAGCAGTTTTATCAGCCTGAGACAGGGGGTACAGCCCCAGCATTTT; cdr3_aa: CASSFISLRQGVQPQHF
v_call: TRBV7-2; clone_size: few; j_call: TRBJ1-1; d_call: NA; cdr3_nt: TGTGCCAGCAGCTTAGGAGGGGAGCAAGCTTTCTTT; cdr3_aa: CASSLGGEQAFF
v_call: TRBV15; clone_size: NA; j_call: TRBJ2-2; d_call: NA; cdr3_nt: TGTGCCACCAGCAGTAGCGGGGAGCTGTTTTTT; cdr3_aa: CATSSSGELFF
v_call: TRBV7-2; clone_size: NA; j_call: TRBJ2-3; d_call: NA; cdr3_nt: TGTGCCAGCTCCCGGTCGGGAGTAAGTACGCAGTATTTT; cdr3_aa: CASSRSGVSTQYF
v_call: TRBV20-1; clone_size: NA; j_call: TRBJ2-1; d_call: NA; cdr3_nt: TGCAGTGCTAGAGGAGTGCGGTCCTACAATGAGCAGTTCTTC; cdr3_aa: CSARGVRSYNEQFF
v_call: TRBV18; clone_size: NA; j_call: TRBJ2-5; d_call: TRBD1; cdr3_nt: TGTGCCAGCTCACCCCACAGGGGACAAGAGACCCAGTACTTC; cdr3_aa: CASSPHRGQETQYF
v_call: TRBV15; clone_size: once; j_call: TRBJ2-5; d_call: NA; cdr3_nt: TGTGCCACCAGCAGAGATTGGAGGGATGGGACCCAGTACTTC; cdr3_aa: CATSRDWRDGTQYF
v_call: TRBV12-3/TRBV12-4; clone_size: few; j_call: TRBJ1-5; d_call: NA; cdr3_nt: TGTGCCAGCAGTTTCACTCTCCCCAACAGGGCGGCTCAGCCCCAGCATTTT; cdr3_aa: CASSFTLPNRAAQPQHF
v_call: TRBV24-1; clone_size: NA; j_call: TRBJ2-2; d_call: NA; cdr3_nt: TGTGCCACAGGGCTCACCGGGGAGCTGTTTTTT; cdr3_aa: CATGLTGELFF
v_call: TRBV18; clone_size: NA; j_call: TRBJ1-2; d_call: TRBD1; cdr3_nt: TGTGCCAGCTCACCAGGACAGGCGGTCTATGGCTACACCTTC; cdr3_aa: CASSPGQAVYGYTF
v_call: TRBV20-1; clone_size: NA; j_call: TRBJ2-3; d_call: NA; cdr3_nt: TGCAGTGCTAGAGAGACAGGTCGGAGGGATACGCAGTATTTT; cdr3_aa: CSARETGRRDTQYF
v_call: TRBV11-2; clone_size: NA; j_call: TRBJ1-4; d_call: NA; cdr3_nt: TGTGCCAGCAGCCAAACACGGGACGAAAAACTGTTTTTT; cdr3_aa: CASSQTRDEKLFF
v_call: TRBV25-1; clone_size: NA; j_call: TRBJ2-7; d_call: NA; cdr3_nt: TGTGCCAGCGCGACCCTCGGCTACGAGCAGTACTTC; cdr3_aa: CASATLGYEQYF
v_call: TRBV29-1; clone_size: few; j_call: TRBJ1-2; d_call: NA; cdr3_nt: TGCAGCGTTGGCGGGACGAGTGACTACACCTTC; cdr3_aa: CSVGGTSDYTF
v_call: TRBV27; clone_size: NA; j_call: TRBJ2-7; d_call: TRBD2; cdr3_nt: TGTGCCAGCAGTATCGGTCCCGGGACTAGCGGCTTCTACGAGCAGTACTTC; cdr3_aa: CASSIGPGTSGFYEQYF
v_call: TRBV28; clone_size: NA; j_call: TRBJ2-7; d_call: NA; cdr3_nt: TGTGCCAGCACTTCCCCACCCTACGAGCAGTACTTC; cdr3_aa: CASTSPPYEQYF
v_call: TRBV27; clone_size: NA; j_call: TRBJ2-1; d_call: NA; cdr3_nt: TGTGCCAGCAGGCCATTAGACAGCTCCTACAATGAGCAGTTCTTC; cdr3_aa: CASRPLDSSYNEQFF
v_call: TRBV20-1; clone_size: NA; j_call: TRBJ2-7; d_call: NA; cdr3_nt: TGCAGTGCTAGAGATCGTGGGCTTTTTGACGAGCAGTACTTC; cdr3_aa: CSARDRGLFDEQYF
v_call: TRBV12-3/TRBV12-4; clone_size: few; j_call: TRBJ2-1; d_call: TRBD2; cdr3_nt: TGTGCCAGCCGAGACCCCGGGACTAGTCGTTCCAATGAGCAGTTCTTC; cdr3_aa: CASRDPGTSRSNEQFF
v_call: TRBV24-1; clone_size: NA; j_call: TRBJ2-2; d_call: NA; cdr3_nt: TGTGCCACCAGTGAACCTCGGACAGCTGGGGAGCTGTTTTTT; cdr3_aa: CATSEPRTAGELFF
v_call: TRBV6-2/TRBV6-3; clone_size: few; j_call: TRBJ2-4; d_call: NA; cdr3_nt: TGTGCCAGCAGTTACGGAGGGGACGTAGCCAAAAACATTCAGTACTTC; cdr3_aa: CASSYGGDVAKNIQYF
v_call: TRBV28; clone_size: NA; j_call: TRBJ2-1; d_call: TRBD2; cdr3_nt: TGTGCCAGCAGTTTAAGTCGGAGTAGCGGGAGAAACAATGAGCAGTTCTTC; cdr3_aa: CASSLSRSSGRNNEQFF
v_call: TRBV12-3/TRBV12-4; clone_size: many; j_call: TRBJ1-2; d_call: TRBD1; cdr3_nt: TGTGCCAGCATACCACACAGGGGCGGCGTTGGCTACACCTTC; cdr3_aa: CASIPHRGGVGYTF
v_call: TRBV18; clone_size: NA; j_call: TRBJ2-1; d_call: NA; cdr3_nt: TGTGCCAGCTCACCGAGTAATGAGCAGTTCTTC; cdr3_aa: CASSPSNEQFF
v_call: TRBV20-1; clone_size: NA; j_call: TRBJ2-7; d_call: NA; cdr3_nt: TGCAGTGCGGGGAGGGGGTTCAATTACGAGCAGTACTTC; cdr3_aa: CSAGRGFNYEQYF
v_call: TRBV7-8; clone_size: few; j_call: TRBJ1-4; d_call: NA; cdr3_nt: TGTGCCAGCAGCTTAGAAAACATCGATGCAACTAATGAAAAACTGTTTTTT; cdr3_aa: CASSLENIDATNEKLFF
v_call: TRBV4-1; clone_size: NA; j_call: TRBJ2-2; d_call: TRBD2; cdr3_nt: TGCGCCAGCAGCCATCCGGGACTAGCGGGAGTTACCGGGGAGCTGTTTTTT; cdr3_aa: CASSHPGLAGVTGELFF
v_call: TRBV20-1; clone_size: NA; j_call: TRBJ1-5; d_call: TRBD1; cdr3_nt: TGCAGTGCCCCGGGACAGGGGCACCTTAATCAGCCCCAGCATTTT; cdr3_aa: CSAPGQGHLNQPQHF
v_call: TRBV24-1; clone_size: NA; j_call: TRBJ2-1; d_call: TRBD2; cdr3_nt: TGTGCCACCCGCCGACTAGCGGGAGGGTTGGATGAGCAGTTCTTC; cdr3_aa: CATRRLAGGLDEQFF
v_call: TRBV7-6; clone_size: NA; j_call: TRBJ2-2; d_call: TRBD2; cdr3_nt: TGTGCCAGCAGCTTCCGCCCCTCAGGAGCGGGAGGTCGTTTGTGGGAGCTGTTTTTT; cdr3_aa: CASSFRPSGAGGRLWELFF
v_call: TRBV20-1; clone_size: NA; j_call: TRBJ1-1; d_call: NA; cdr3_nt: TGCAGTGCTAGAGCTCGACGGAACACTGAAGCTTTCTTT; cdr3_aa: CSARARRNTEAFF
v_call: TRBV19; clone_size: NA; j_call: TRBJ1-5; d_call: NA; cdr3_nt: TGTGCCAGTAACATAGGAGGGCAGGGCCAGCCCCAGCATTTT; cdr3_aa: CASNIGGQGQPQHF
v_call: TRBV14; clone_size: NA; j_call: TRBJ1-1; d_call: NA; cdr3_nt: TGTGCCAGCAGCCGCTACATGAACACTGAAGCTTTCTTT; cdr3_aa: CASSRYMNTEAFF
v_call: TRBV20-1; clone_size: NA; j_call: TRBJ1-1; d_call: NA; cdr3_nt: TGCAGTGCTAGAGATATTTGGAGGAGGGCGAATGAAGCTTTCTTT; cdr3_aa: CSARDIWRRANEAFF
v_call: TRBV7-8; clone_size: once; j_call: TRBJ2-1; d_call: NA; cdr3_nt: TGTGCCAGCAGCTTAGCTGGCGGTCGGACCCTGGGGAATGAGCAGTTCTTC; cdr3_aa: CASSLAGGRTLGNEQFF
v_call: TRBV19; clone_size: NA; j_call: TRBJ2-5; d_call: TRBD2; cdr3_nt: TGTGCCAGTAGTGCCTCTAGCGGGAGGGGACAAGAGACCCAGTACTTC; cdr3_aa: CASSASSGRGQETQYF
v_call: TRBV7-2; clone_size: NA; j_call: TRBJ2-5; d_call: NA; cdr3_nt: TGTGCCAGCAGCCACCCCATGCCCCAAGAGACCCAGTACTTC; cdr3_aa: CASSHPMPQETQYF
v_call: TRBV20-1; clone_size: NA; j_call: TRBJ2-1; d_call: NA; cdr3_nt: TGCAGTGCTAGTAAAGAGCAGTTCTTC; cdr3_aa: CSASKEQFF
v_call: TRBV5-1; clone_size: few; j_call: TRBJ1-2; d_call: NA; cdr3_nt: TGCGCCAGCAGCTTGGAGTCCTATGGCTACACCTTC; cdr3_aa: CASSLESYGYTF
v_call: TRBV5-6; clone_size: few; j_call: TRBJ1-6; d_call: NA; cdr3_nt: TGTGCCAGCAGCTTGGATCCGGGTAGAAATTCACCCCTCCACTTT; cdr3_aa: CASSLDPGRNSPLHF
v_call: TRBV6-1; clone_size: NA; j_call: TRBJ2-1; d_call: NA; cdr3_nt: TGTGCCAGCAGTGAAAAGACCCTAGTGGCTAGCACGTATGAGCAGTTCTTC; cdr3_aa: CASSEKTLVASTYEQFF
v_call: TRBV6-2/TRBV6-3; clone_size: few; j_call: TRBJ1-1; d_call: NA; cdr3_nt: TGTGCCAGCAGTTACAGCAGGGGCCGAACCATGAACACTGAAGCTTTCTTT; cdr3_aa: CASSYSRGRTMNTEAFF
v_call: TRBV4-1; clone_size: once; j_call: TRBJ1-1; d_call: NA; cdr3_nt: TGCGCCAGCAGCCAAGATATGGGAAGGGCCCCTGAAGCTTTCTTT; cdr3_aa: CASSQDMGRAPEAFF
v_call: TRBV20-1; clone_size: NA; j_call: TRBJ1-2; d_call: NA; cdr3_nt: TGCAGTGCTAGAGGAAATGGGGCAGAGAATGGATATGGCTACACCTTC; cdr3_aa: CSARGNGAENGYGYTF
v_call: TRBV5-1; clone_size: few; j_call: TRBJ1-1; d_call: NA; cdr3_nt: TGCGCCAGCCGGACAGTAGTCAACACTGAAGCTTTCTTT; cdr3_aa: CASRTVVNTEAFF
v_call: TRBV6-6; clone_size: NA; j_call: TRBJ1-1; d_call: NA; cdr3_nt: TGTGCCACCCTCCCCCGAGCCACTGAAGCTTTCTTT; cdr3_aa: CATLPRATEAFF
v_call: TRBV9; clone_size: few; j_call: TRBJ2-1; d_call: TRBD2; cdr3_nt: TGTGCCAGCAGCGTAGTCTGGACTAGCGGATACAATGAGCAGTTCTTC; cdr3_aa: CASSVVWTSGYNEQFF
v_call: TRBV28; clone_size: NA; j_call: TRBJ2-4; d_call: TRBD2; cdr3_nt: TGTGCCAGCAGTTTATCGCTAGCGGGAGCCCTGGGGTACATTCAGTACTTC; cdr3_aa: CASSLSLAGALGYIQYF
v_call: TRBV6-6; clone_size: NA; j_call: TRBJ1-1; d_call: NA; cdr3_nt: TGTGCCAGCAGTTACTCCGCAACTGAAGCTTTCTTT; cdr3_aa: CASSYSATEAFF
v_call: TRBV24-1; clone_size: few; j_call: TRBJ2-3; d_call: TRBD1; cdr3_nt: TGTGCCACCAGTGATACCCGGACAGGGCCCACAGATACGCAGTATTTT; cdr3_aa: CATSDTRTGPTDTQYF